A single sample gave rise to the 28 T cell receptor beta chains below, sequenced in a study of cytotoxic CD8 clonotypes in ibrutinib-treated CLL. Measured with immunoSEQ multiplex PCR; TCRdb has only the in-frame clones, and not every one. The sample lists approximately 170,000 clones; around nine tenths were seen once. The starting material was PBMCs, obtained at disease progression, from a patient treated with ibrutinib. These receptors all stem from a human donor with chronic lymphocytic leukemia.

This clone was seen repeatedly, ten times or more. One end of the junction does not line up with germline, which may come from a read error. CDR3 coding DNA: TGCGCCAGTAGTATCCCCGGCAGTCATCAGCCCCAGCATTTT. Residues: CASSIPGSHQPQHF. This chain joins TRBV19 and TRBJ1-5; no reliable D call. The germline V gene encodes CDR1 LNHDA and CDR2 SQIVND (reference sequence). This CDR3 spans 14 amino acids.

The chain has TRBV5-1 and TRBJ2-7; 7 bases are a match to TRBD1. The CDR3 is 13 residues long. CDR1 is SGHRS, CDR2 YFSETQ, per germline. The J segment lost 5 bases and the V segment lost 1 base, leaving 3 bases of the junction unmatched. The CDR3 sequence is CASSLLQGHEQYF. The CDR3 DNA reads as TGCGCCAGCAGCTTGCTACAGGGGCACGAGCAGTACTTC.

The chain has TRBV29-1 and TRBJ2-1; 9 bases align to TRBD2. The V and J ends lost 6 bases and 5 bases, in that order; junction bases with no gene match: 5. CDR1 SQVTM and CDR2 ANQGSEA come from the germline V gene. The CDR3 spans 13 residues. The CDR3 protein is CSVAGGSHNEQFF. The CDR3, as DNA: TGCAGCGTCGCGGGGGGGAGTCACAATGAGCAGTTCTTC.

The chain is built from TRBV6-5 and TRBJ2-5; 7 bases are shared with TRBD1. The CDR3 spans 16 residues. The germline V gene has CDR1 MNHEY and CDR2 SVGAGI. Losses at the gene ends were 0 bases for V and 5 bases for J; bases not matched to a gene: 9. This CDR3 reads CASSYSTGSWGETQYF. Written as DNA, the CDR3 is TGTGCCAGCAGTTACTCGACAGGGAGCTGGGGGGAGACCCAGTACTTC.

This chain uses TRBV19 with TRBJ1-4, with TRBD1 as a possible D gene (5 bases). This CDR3 contains 14 residues. Looked up from germline, CDR1 is LNHDA and CDR2 is SQIVND (reference sequence). Deletions cut 6 bases from V and 4 bases from J, with 12 bases between. CDR3 protein: CASRTGTLNEKLFF. DNA for the CDR3: TGTGCCAGTAGGACCGGGACCCTTAATGAAAAACTGTTTTTT.

This chain uses TRBV30 with TRBJ1-4; a possible D gene is TRBD1 (6 bases). From germline, CDR1 is GTSNPN and CDR2 SVGIG (reference sequence). This CDR3 spans 14 amino acids. V was clipped by 3 bases and J by 5 bases, with 13 bases between them. CDR3 DNA sequence: TGTGCCTGGAGCCCGGACAGCGTGAATGAAAAACTGTTTTTT. It yields the protein CAWSPDSVNEKLFF.

This clone was seen a few times. This CDR3 is CASSPASGWASTEAFF. CDR3 nucleotides: TGTGCCAGCTCACCAGCTTCCGGTTGGGCGAGCACTGAAGCTTTCTTT. The rearrangement uses TRBV18 and TRBJ1-1; D remains ambiguous. Looked up from germline, CDR1 is KGHSH and CDR2 is LQKENI. CDR3 size: 16 residues. The germline V and J ends were trimmed by 2 bases and 4 bases, with 17 bases remaining between them.

The J gene is TRBJ2-3, the V gene TRBV7-2, with 16 bases fitting TRBD2. From germline, CDR1 is SGHTA and CDR2 FQGNSA. V gave up 3 bases and J gave up 4 bases; unmatched junction bases: 7. CDR3 length equals 18 residues. The CDR3 loop reads CASSFMGLAGGQADTQYF. CDR3 DNA: TGTGCCAGCAGCTTTATGGGACTAGCGGGAGGGCAGGCAGATACGCAGTATTTT.

The chain recombines TRBV6-5 with TRBJ1-1, with TRBD1 identical over 7 bases. Losses at the gene ends were 0 bases for V and 1 base for J; bases not matched to a gene: 5. The CDR3 has 16 amino acids. Germline V gene data show CDR1 as MNHEY and CDR2 as SVGAGI. CDR3 coding DNA: TGTGCCAGCAGTTACTCAACCGGGACAGAGAACACTGAAGCTTTCTTT. Translation gives CASSYSTGTENTEAFF.

The chain joins TRBV5-6 to TRBJ1-1; D gene uncertain. V was trimmed by 3 bases and J by 0 bases, leaving 12 bases between them. From germline, CDR1 is SGHDT and CDR2 YYEEEE. The CDR3 is 15 amino acids. The CDR3 DNA sequence: TGTGCCAGCAGCTGGCAGCCGATCATGAACACTGAAGCTTTCTTT. Translated: CASSWQPIMNTEAFF.

This sequence joins TRBV11-2 and TRBJ2-1; 7 bases align to TRBD2. Germline CDR1 and CDR2: SGHAT and FQNNGV. The CDR3 consists of 14 residues. Unmatched junction bases numbered 9, after V lost 5 bases and J lost 8 bases. Here the CDR3 reads CASSRPREMYEQFF. For the CDR3, the DNA is TGTGCCAGCAGCCGGCCGCGGGAGATGTATGAGCAGTTCTTC.

The chain is built from TRBV6-5 and TRBJ2-7, with 8 bases that match TRBD2. Germline V gene sequence: CDR1 MNHEY, CDR2 SVGAGI. CDR3 size: 14 residues. V dropped 5 bases and J dropped 5; count of bases not matched to a gene: 8. The CDR3: CASSQAGVRNEQYF. CDR3 sequence (DNA): TGTGCCAGCAGTCAAGCGGGAGTTCGAAACGAGCAGTACTTC.

This sequence joins TRBV7-2 and TRBJ1-1, with D unclear. The CDR3 totals 14 residues. V lost 2 bases to trimming and J lost 0 bases, with 7 bases between them. The germline CDR1 and CDR2 sequences are SGHTA and FQGNSA. CDR3 in amino acids: CASSLNAMNTEAFF. The DNA of the CDR3 is TGTGCCAGCAGCTTAAACGCCATGAACACTGAAGCTTTCTTT.

V is TRBV9 and J is TRBJ1-1, with D perhaps matching TRBD1 (6 bases). The CDR3 is 14 residues long. Germline CDR1 reads SGDLS; CDR2 reads YYNGEE. The V end was cut by 0 bases, the J end by 1 base, with 7 bases between. Here the CDR3 reads CASSVARGNTEAFF. In DNA, the CDR3 is TGTGCCAGCAGCGTAGCCAGGGGGAACACTGAAGCTTTCTTT.

This clone came up once. The CDR3 protein is CASSPGPAEAFF. The CDR3 DNA sequence: TGTGCCAGCAGTCCGGGCCCCGCTGAAGCTTTCTTT. The V call is TRBV25-1, the J call TRBJ1-1; D not certain. This CDR3 comprises 12 residues. Looked up from germline, CDR1 is MGHDK and CDR2 is SYGVNS. Trimming took off 5 bases at V and 6 bases at J, with 10 bases between the two ends.

The chain uses TRBV27 and TRBJ2-1, with D unclear. CDR1 and CDR2 from the germline V gene are MNHEY and SMNVEV (reference sequence). The CDR3 totals 15 residues. V was pared by 3 bases and J by 0 bases, with 9 bases between. DNA of the CDR3: TGTGCCAGCAGTTTCTCTGTCAACTCCTACAATGAGCAGTTCTTC. It yields the protein CASSFSVNSYNEQFF.

V usage is TRBV11-3 and J usage is TRBJ2-7; D not resolved. CDR3 size: 16 residues. Germline-derived CDR1 and CDR2 are SGHNT and YENEEA. V was pared by 1 base and J by 0 bases, with 13 bases between. Here the CDR3 reads CASSLGAGSVSYEQYF. The CDR3 DNA reads TGTGCCAGCAGCTTAGGGGCAGGCTCAGTCTCCTACGAGCAGTACTTC.

This sequence joins TRBV5-6 and TRBJ1-1, with 10 bases fitting TRBD1. Germline assignment: CDR1 SGHDT and CDR2 YYEEEE. V dropped 1 base and J dropped 6; count of bases not matched to a gene: 9. The CDR3 length is 16 residues. The CDR3 region has the DNA TGTGCCAGCAGCTTGCCGGGACAGGGGTTAGGGGCTGAAGCTTTCTTT. Translated: CASSLPGQGLGAEAFF.

The genes are TRBV10-3 and TRBJ1-5, with 9 bases lining up with TRBD1. J lost 6 bases, V lost 6 bases, and 3 bases had no gene match. The CDR3 contains 13 residues. CDR1 ENHRY and CDR2 SYGVKD come from the germline V gene. CDR3 DNA: TGTGCCATCAGGGGACAGGGTGGTCAGCCCCAGCATTTT. It codes for CAIRGQGGQPQHF.

The gene calls are TRBV4-2 and TRBJ2-1; 16 bases line up with TRBD2. The germline CDR1 and CDR2 sequences are LGHNA and YNFKEQ. The V segment lost 3 bases and the J segment 1 base; nucleotides outside the gene matches: 9. The CDR3 is 20 residues long. Written as DNA, the CDR3 is TGTGCCAGCAGCCATGTCCCGGGACTAGCGGGAGGGTCGTCCTACAATGAGCAGTTCTTC. Encoded protein: CASSHVPGLAGGSSYNEQFF.

Note on this clone: This sample also contains other DNA sequences that code for the same CDR3. The chain joins TRBV27 to TRBJ2-5, with D perhaps matching TRBD2 (6 bases). The CDR3 is 13 residues long. V shed 3 bases and J shed 4 bases, with 9 bases lying between them. CDR1 and CDR2 (germline): MNHEY, SMNVEV (reference sequence). The CDR3 loop reads CASSFGGLETQYF. The CDR3, as DNA: TGTGCCAGCAGTTTCGGGGGATTAGAGACCCAGTACTTC.

The chain joins TRBV6-7 to TRBJ2-3; TRBD2 matches 10 bases. TRBV6-7 is annotated as an ORF whose role is uncertain. J gave up 1 base and V 3 bases, and 10 bases lay outside the gene matches. The CDR3 loop spans 18 amino acids. CDR3 coding DNA: TGTGCCAGCAGTTATCTAGGCGGGGGGACTAGCGGCACAGATACGCAGTATTTT. Translated: CASSYLGGGTSGTDTQYF.

The rearrangement joins TRBV6-5 to TRBJ2-7; D is possibly TRBD2 (6 bases). Looked up from germline, CDR1 is MNHEY and CDR2 is SVGAGI. V gave up 4 bases and J gave up 6 bases, with 10 bases separating them. This CDR3 has 12 residues. CDR3: CASSLAGGEQYF. The CDR3 DNA reads TGTGCCAGCAGTTTAGCCGGGGGCGAGCAGTACTTC.

This clone was seen only once. This rearrangement joins TRBV11-3 to TRBJ1-4; a weak D match, TRBD1 (5 bases). The CDR3 has 15 amino acids. V lost 5 bases and J lost 5, with 15 bases in between. Germline CDR1 and CDR2: SGHNT and YENEEA. CDR3 sequence: CASSLGGLLNEKLFF. The CDR3 DNA reads as TGTGCCAGCAGCCTGGGGGGACTGCTAAATGAAAAACTGTTTTTT.

V is TRBV7-9 and J is TRBJ1-1; possibly TRBD1 for D (6 bases). Trimming cost V 5 bases and J 1 base, with 14 bases left between them. The germline V gene has CDR1 SEHNR and CDR2 FQNEAQ (reference sequence). This CDR3 is 15 amino acids long. CDR3 sequence: CASSLLGQKNTEAFF. The DNA of the CDR3 is TGTGCCAGCAGCCTACTAGGACAGAAGAACACTGAAGCTTTCTTT.

The chain has TRBV29-1 and TRBJ1-2, with D unresolved. There are 12 residues in the CDR3. Trimming cost V 3 bases and J 2 bases, with 7 bases left between them. Germline CDR1 is SQVTM and CDR2 is ANQGSEA. CDR3: CSVESGNYGYTF. The DNA of the CDR3 is TGCAGCGTTGAGTCGGGGAACTATGGCTACACCTTC.

This sequence joins TRBV9 and TRBJ1-2; D call uncertain. The CDR3 is made up of 15 amino acids. The germline V gene has CDR1 SGDLS and CDR2 YYNGEE. Trimming pared 0 bases from V and 0 bases from J, leaving 9 bases between. The CDR3 spells CASSVADGPNYGYTF. CDR3 nucleotides: TGTGCCAGCAGCGTAGCGGACGGACCTAACTATGGCTACACCTTC.

The chain carries TRBV19 and TRBJ1-2; a weak D match, TRBD1 (6 bases). This CDR3 region has 16 residues. Germline lookup yields CDR1 LNHDA and CDR2 SQIVND (reference sequence). The V gene lost 4 bases and the J gene lost 0 bases, with 15 bases spanning the gap. CDR3 protein: CASSTWTERANYGYTF. The CDR3 DNA reads TGTGCCAGTAGTACATGGACAGAACGAGCTAACTATGGCTACACCTTC.